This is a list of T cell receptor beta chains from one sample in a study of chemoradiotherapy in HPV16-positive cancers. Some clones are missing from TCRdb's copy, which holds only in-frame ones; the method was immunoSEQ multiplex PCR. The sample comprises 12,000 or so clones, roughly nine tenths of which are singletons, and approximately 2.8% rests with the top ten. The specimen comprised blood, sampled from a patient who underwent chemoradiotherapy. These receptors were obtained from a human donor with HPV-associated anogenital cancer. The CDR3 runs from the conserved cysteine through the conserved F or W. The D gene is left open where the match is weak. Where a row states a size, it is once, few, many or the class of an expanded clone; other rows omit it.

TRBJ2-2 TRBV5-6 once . CASSFKGPNTGELFF TGTGCCAGCAGCTTCAAGGGGCCTAACACCGGGGAGCTGTTTTTT
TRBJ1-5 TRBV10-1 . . CARITGTYSNQPQHF TGCGCCAGGATAACAGGGACATATAGCAATCAGCCCCAGCATTTT
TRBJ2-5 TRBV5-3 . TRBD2 CARISSGGQETQYF TGTGCCAGAATTTCTAGCGGGGGACAAGAGACCCAGTACTTC
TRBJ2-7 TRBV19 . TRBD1 CASSVGQAPYEQYF TGTGCCAGTAGTGTGGGACAGGCTCCATACGAGCAGTACTTC
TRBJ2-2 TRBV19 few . CASKIGAETGELFF TGTGCCAGTAAAATCGGCGCGGAGACCGGGGAGCTGTTTTTT
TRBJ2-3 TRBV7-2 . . CASSPTRHLTDTQYF TGTGCCAGCAGCCCGACCAGACACCTCACAGATACGCAGTATTTT
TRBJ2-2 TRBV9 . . CASSVGPKNTGELFF TGTGCCAGCAGCGTAGGACCGAAGAACACCGGGGAGCTGTTTTTT
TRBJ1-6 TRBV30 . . CAWSLQGTHSPLHF TGTGCCTGGAGTCTGCAGGGAACCCATTCACCCCTCCACTTT
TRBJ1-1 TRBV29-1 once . CSVVVVGMNTEAFF TGCAGCGTTGTAGTAGTTGGGATGAACACTGAAGCTTTCTTT
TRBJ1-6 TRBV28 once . CASIGGSPLHF TGTGCCAGCATTGGGGGTTCACCCCTCCACTTT
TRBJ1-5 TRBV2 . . CASSGALGPNQPQHF TGTGCCAGCAGCGGAGCTCTGGGACCCAATCAGCCCCAGCATTTT
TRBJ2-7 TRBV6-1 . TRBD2 CASSESTAGLAGFSYEQYF TGTGCCAGCAGTGAATCCACAGCCGGACTAGCGGGGTTCTCCTACGAGCAGTACTTC
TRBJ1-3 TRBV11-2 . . CASSLRLEGRHTSGNTIYF TGTGCCAGCAGCTTACGGTTGGAGGGCCGCCATACCTCTGGAAACACCATATATTTT
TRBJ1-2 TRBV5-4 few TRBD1 CASSIQGADGYTF TGTGCCAGCAGCATTCAGGGGGCAGATGGCTACACCTTC
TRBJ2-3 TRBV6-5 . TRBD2 CASRPAGGWDTQYF TGTGCCAGCAGGCCAGCGGGGGGCTGGGATACGCAGTATTTT
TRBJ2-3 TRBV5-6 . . CASSLALDLGRSTDTQYF TGTGCCAGCAGCTTGGCCTTGGACTTGGGTCGATCCACAGATACGCAGTATTTT
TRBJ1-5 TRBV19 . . CASSILPGAMGNQPQHF TGTGCCAGTAGTATACTCCCAGGGGCGATGGGCAATCAGCCCCAGCATTTT
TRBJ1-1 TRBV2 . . CASKGYDSPNTEAFF TGTGCCAGCAAGGGGTACGACAGTCCGAACACTGAAGCTTTCTTT
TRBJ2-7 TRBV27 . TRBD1 CASIRQGAVYEQYF TGTGCCAGCATCCGACAGGGAGCCGTCTACGAGCAGTACTTC
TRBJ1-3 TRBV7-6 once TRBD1 CASSPGQGASGNTIYF TGTGCCAGCAGCCCCGGACAGGGGGCTTCTGGAAACACCATATATTTT
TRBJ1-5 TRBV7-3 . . CASSLRANQPQHF TGTGCCAGCAGCCTGCGGGCGAATCAGCCCCAGCATTTT
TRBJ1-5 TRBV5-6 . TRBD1 CASTKTGINQPQHF TGTGCCAGCACCAAGACAGGGATCAATCAGCCCCAGCATTTT
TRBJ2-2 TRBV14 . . CASSQILGGLSTGELFF TGTGCCAGCAGCCAAATTTTGGGGGGCCTGAGCACCGGGGAGCTGTTTTTT
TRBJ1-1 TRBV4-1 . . CASSQVETGGEAFF TGCGCCAGCAGCCAAGTTGAGACAGGAGGAGAAGCTTTCTTT
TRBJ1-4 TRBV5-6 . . CASSRVVGSNEKLFF TGTGCCAGCAGCCGTGTTGTGGGTAGCAATGAAAAACTGTTTTTT
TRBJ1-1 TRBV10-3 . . CAISVGAEAFF TGTGCCATCAGTGTTGGGGCTGAAGCTTTCTTT
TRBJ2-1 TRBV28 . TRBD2 CASSLGAGGKNEQFF TGTGCCAGCAGTTTAGGGGCGGGGGGGAAGAATGAGCAGTTCTTC
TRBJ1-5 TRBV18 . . CASSPNLSNQPQHF TGTGCCAGCTCACCAAACCTCAGTAATCAGCCCCAGCATTTT
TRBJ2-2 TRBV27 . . CASKQTRDHGELFF TGTGCCAGCAAACAAACCAGGGATCACGGGGAGCTGTTTTTT
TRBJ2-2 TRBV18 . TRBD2 CASSQQTSGDTGELFF TGTGCCAGCTCACAACAGACTAGCGGGGACACCGGGGAGCTGTTTTTT
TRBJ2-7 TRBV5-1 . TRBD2 CASSLVAAGGNYEQYF TGCGCCAGCAGCTTGGTAGCGGCGGGGGGGAACTACGAGCAGTACTTC
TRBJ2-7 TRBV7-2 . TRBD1 CASSLGTGYEQYF TGTGCCAGCAGCTTGGGGACAGGCTACGAGCAGTACTTC
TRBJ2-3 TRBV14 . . CASSQDRGTDTQYF TGTGCCAGCAGCCAAGATCGCGGCACAGATACGCAGTATTTT